Presented here are 24 T cell receptor beta chains from one specimen sequenced in a study of blood T cell repertoires in COVID-19. The assay was immunoSEQ multiplex PCR, and TCRdb's table has in-frame clones only and misses some. Of around 220,000 clones listed, about 90% were seen once; the top ten hold 1.9%. Sequencing was performed on peripheral blood. Every receptor here comes from a man in his forties or fifties with active or convalescent COVID-19.

The rearrangement uses TRBV28 and TRBJ1-5; the D gene is possibly TRBD1 (5 bases). Looked up from germline, CDR1 is MDHEN and CDR2 is SYDVKM. The V gene lost 6 bases and the J gene lost 5 bases, with 20 bases spanning the gap. This CDR3 has 16 amino acids. CDR3 amino acids: CASSRRRGEGDQPQHF. The CDR3 DNA follows: TGTGCCAGCAGCCGACGCCGTGGGGAAGGGGATCAGCCCCAGCATTTT.

This clone was seen only a few times. The rearrangement links TRBV7-2 to TRBJ1-1; the D gene is possibly TRBD1 (6 bases). Germline V gene sequence: CDR1 SGHTA, CDR2 FQGNSA. This CDR3 region has 13 residues. Trimming removed 3 bases at V and 4 bases at J, with 9 bases between. CDR3 sequence: CASSFTGSTEAFF. CDR3 DNA: TGTGCCAGCAGCTTTACAGGGAGCACTGAAGCTTTCTTT. Based on the CDR3 plus reference TRBV7-2 and TRBJ1-1, the full variable domain is GAGVSQSPSNKVTEKGKDVELRCDPISGHTALYWYRQSLGQGLEFLIYFQGNSAPDKSGLPSDRFSAERTGGSVSTLTIQRTQQEDSAVYLCASSFTGSTEAFFGQGTRLTVV.

CDR3 protein: CASSIRGGEGLNTEAFF. CDR3 in DNA: TGTGCCAGTAGTATTAGAGGGGGGGAAGGCTTGAACACTGAAGCTTTCTTT. The J gene is TRBJ1-1, the V gene TRBV19, with a tentative D call TRBD1 (6 bases). This CDR3 contains 17 residues. Trimming stripped 3 bases from V and 0 bases from J, with 17 bases between. CDR1 LNHDA and CDR2 SQIVND come from the germline V gene (reference sequence). Full variable domain (remainder filled in from reference TRBV19 and TRBJ1-1): DGGITQSPKYLFRKEGQNVTLSCEQNLNHDAMYWYRQDPGQGLRLIYYSQIVNDFQKGDIAEGYSVSREKKESFPLTVTSAQKNPTAFYLCASSIRGGEGLNTEAFFGQGTRLTVV.

This chain joins TRBV24-1 and TRBJ2-3; D may be TRBD2 (6 bases). Trimming pared 10 bases from V and 2 bases from J, leaving 15 bases between. Per germline, CDR1 KGHDR and CDR2 SFDVKD. CDR3 length: 14 amino acids. The CDR3 here is CATSLSGHTDTQYF. Here the CDR3 DNA reads TGTGCCACTAGTCTAAGCGGGCACACAGATACGCAGTATTTT.

The CDR3 coding sequence is TGTGCCAGCAGCTTAGCAGGAACCCTGGGACAGGACGGCTACACCTTC. Protein sequence: CASSLAGTLGQDGYTF. The V and J genes are TRBV7-9 and TRBJ1-2; 8 bases align to TRBD1. The CDR3 is 16 amino acids. CDR1 is SEHNR, CDR2 FQNEAQ, per germline (reference sequence). Trimming took 0 bases from V and 8 from J; bases not matched to a gene: 11.

This clone was detected only a few times. This sequence joins TRBV5-6 and TRBJ1-5; 10 nucleotides match TRBD1. CDR3 length equals 16 residues. Germline V gene lookup returns CDR1 SGHDT and CDR2 YYEEEE. V gave up 4 bases and J gave up 7 bases; unmatched junction bases: 11. The CDR3 protein is CASSHQGQGFRQPQHF. The CDR3 region has the DNA TGTGCCAGCAGCCACCAGGGACAGGGGTTCCGGCAGCCCCAGCATTTT.

This clone was observed a handful of times. The CDR3 nucleotides are TGTGCCAGCACCCGGGAGGGGGCGAGCACTGAAGCTTTCTTT. Amino acid sequence: CASTREGASTEAFF. The V and J genes are TRBV6-5 and TRBJ1-1, with TRBD1 identical over 7 bases. Germline V CDR1 and CDR2: MNHEY, SVGAGI. The CDR3 has 14 residues. With V trimmed by 7 bases and J by 4 bases, 9 bases remained unmatched.

This clone was seen more than once but under ten times. The rearrangement links TRBV16 to TRBJ1-2; perhaps TRBD1 as D (5 bases). This CDR3 contains 13 residues. Trimming cost V 6 bases and J 2 bases, with 10 bases left between them. CDR1 and CDR2 from the germline V gene are KGHSY and FQNENV. The CDR3 region is CASSFDSNYGYTF. Written as DNA, the CDR3 is TGTGCCAGCAGTTTCGACAGCAACTATGGCTACACCTTC.

J is TRBJ2-2 and V is TRBV5-1; D is possibly TRBD1 (5 bases). Germline lookup yields CDR1 SGHRS and CDR2 YFSETQ. Trimming pared 3 bases from V and 5 bases from J, leaving 11 bases between. The CDR3 runs 14 residues. This CDR3 reads CASSSATETGELFF. The DNA of the CDR3 is TGCGCCAGCAGCTCTGCGACAGAAACCGGGGAGCTGTTTTTT.

Points on this clone: The same CDR3 arises from other DNA sequences in this sample as well. J is TRBJ1-5 and V is TRBV27, with D possibly TRBD1 on 5 matching bases. Per germline, CDR1 MNHEY and CDR2 SMNVEV (reference sequence). The V gene lost 2 bases and the J gene lost 4 bases, with 9 bases spanning the gap. The CDR3 covers 14 residues. Written as DNA, the CDR3 is TGTGCCAGCAGTTTACCGGGGGTTAATCAGCCCCAGCATTTT. Translating it yields CASSLPGVNQPQHF.

The chain joins TRBV19 to TRBJ2-3; 9 bases map to TRBD2. With V trimmed by 3 bases and J by 6 bases, 1 base remained unmatched. Germline V gene sequence: CDR1 LNHDA, CDR2 SQIVND (reference sequence). CDR3 length: 13 residues. The DNA of the CDR3 is TGTGCCAGTAGTATGAGCGGGGGGGATACGCAGTATTTT. It specifies CASSMSGGDTQYF. The whole variable domain, filled in from reference TRBV19 and TRBJ2-3, reads DGGITQSPKYLFRKEGQNVTLSCEQNLNHDAMYWYRQDPGQGLRLIYYSQIVNDFQKGDIAEGYSVSREKKESFPLTVTSAQKNPTAFYLCASSMSGGDTQYFGPGTRLTVL.

The chain carries TRBV28 and TRBJ1-2; D is possibly TRBD1 (6 bases). Germline V CDR1 and CDR2: MDHEN, SYDVKM. V was pared by 6 bases and J by 4 bases, with 18 bases between. The CDR3 consists of 15 residues. CDR3 nucleotide sequence: TGTGCCAGCAGCCCAAGGGGGGGTTGGATCTATGGCTACACCTTC. It encodes CASSPRGGWIYGYTF.

The chain combines TRBV9 with TRBJ2-7; 12 bases align to TRBD2. With 9 bases clipped from V and 3 bases from J, the junction kept 13 bases outside the gene matches. CDR1 is SGDLS and CDR2 is YYNGEE in the germline V gene. The CDR3 has 16 amino acids. The CDR3 DNA follows: TGTGCCATAAAAGGACTAGCGGGATGGGGGATCTACGAGCAGTACTTC. The encoded protein is CAIKGLAGWGIYEQYF.

This chain connects TRBV2 to TRBJ2-2; 9 bases fit TRBD1. Germline CDR1 is SNHLY and CDR2 is FYNNEI. This CDR3 region has 14 residues. With V trimmed by 11 bases and J by 6 bases, 10 bases remained unmatched. CDR3 nucleotides: TGTGCCTTACGACAGGGGGATGTGGCCGGGGAGCTGTTTTTT. Translation: CALRQGDVAGELFF.

V is TRBV19 and J is TRBJ2-7; 10 bases agree with TRBD1. The J segment lost 5 bases and the V segment lost 7 bases, leaving 5 bases of the junction unmatched. The germline CDR1 and CDR2 sequences are LNHDA and SQIVND (reference sequence). There are 13 residues in the CDR3. This CDR3 reads CASTGTGVNEQYF. Here the CDR3 DNA reads TGTGCCAGTACCGGGACAGGGGTTAACGAGCAGTACTTC.

V usage is TRBV5-1 and J usage is TRBJ1-1; D is perhaps TRBD1 (6 bases). The germline V gene encodes CDR1 SGHRS and CDR2 YFSETQ. The CDR3 totals 15 residues. The germline V and J ends were trimmed by 2 bases and 0 bases, with 11 bases remaining between them. The CDR3 loop reads CASSFGQRLNTEAFF. CDR3 nucleotides: TGCGCCAGCAGCTTCGGACAGAGGTTGAACACTGAAGCTTTCTTT.

This chain links TRBV10-1 with TRBJ1-6, with TRBD1 matching over 7 bases. Germline assignment: CDR1 WNHNN and CDR2 SYGVQD (reference sequence). The CDR3 has 17 residues. V was pared by 6 bases and J by 6 bases, with 14 bases of the junction left unmatched. CDR3 in DNA: TGCGCCAGCAGGGCCCCCACAGGGGACTCTTTTAATTCACCCCTCCACTTT. Amino acids: CASRAPTGDSFNSPLHF.

The rearrangement links TRBV27 to TRBJ1-2; D perhaps matches TRBD1 (5 bases). Trimming stripped 5 bases from V and 5 bases from J, with 12 bases between. CDR3 size: 13 residues. Germline values: CDR1 MNHEY, CDR2 SMNVEV (reference sequence). The CDR3 DNA reads TGTGCCAGCAGTCCCTCGACAGCGTATGGCTACACCTTC. Translated: CASSPSTAYGYTF.

This chain joins TRBV4-2 and TRBJ2-3; TRBD2 is a possible D gene (6 bases). Germline CDR1 LGHNA, CDR2 YNFKEQ. The V end was cut by 0 bases, the J end by 6 bases, with 16 bases between. The CDR3 has 16 amino acids. CDR3 coding DNA: TGTGCCAGCAGCCAAGATCGACGGGAGAGTTGGGATACGCAGTATTTT. It yields the protein CASSQDRRESWDTQYF.

The chain is built from TRBV28 and TRBJ1-1; 7 bases fit TRBD1. Germline V gene data show CDR1 as MDHEN and CDR2 as SYDVKM. The CDR3 is 15 amino acids. The V gene end was trimmed by 2 bases and the J gene end by 5 bases; junction bases not matched to a gene: 8. CDR3 sequence: CASSLRGGAGTEAFF. In DNA form, the CDR3 reads TGTGCCAGCAGTTTAAGAGGGGGCGCGGGAACTGAAGCTTTCTTT.

The chain couples TRBV18 to TRBJ1-2; D may be TRBD1 (6 bases). The germline V gene encodes CDR1 KGHSH and CDR2 LQKENI. Trimming removed 2 bases at V and 7 bases at J, with 8 bases between. The CDR3 is made up of 12 amino acids. The CDR3 reads CASSPAGVGYTF. CDR3 bases: TGTGCCAGCTCACCAGCAGGGGTTGGCTACACCTTC.

This sequence joins TRBV19 and TRBJ1-6, with TRBD1 as a possible D gene (5 bases). Germline loops: CDR1 LNHDA, CDR2 SQIVND (reference sequence). The CDR3 is 13 amino acids. V lost 9 bases to trimming and J lost 7 bases, with 13 bases between them. The CDR3 DNA sequence: TGTGCCAGCGCGGACACCCTAAATTCACCCCTCCACTTT. It translates to CASADTLNSPLHF.

The chain has TRBV18 and TRBJ2-2; perhaps TRBD1 as D (6 bases). The ends were cut back, 3 bases at V and 4 bases at J, with 15 bases in the middle. The CDR3 has 16 amino acids. In germline, CDR1 is KGHSH, CDR2 LQKENI. CDR3 residues: CASSPPGVFGTGELFF. CDR3 in DNA: TGTGCCAGCTCACCCCCAGGGGTATTCGGCACCGGGGAGCTGTTTTTT.

The genes are TRBV28 and TRBJ2-2; 7 nucleotides match TRBD2. Germline CDR1 reads MDHEN; CDR2 reads SYDVKM. The V gene end was trimmed by 6 bases and the J gene end by 6 bases; junction bases not matched to a gene: 4. The CDR3 is made up of 13 amino acids. CDR3 DNA sequence: TGTGCCAGCAGATGGGGACTACCCGGGGAGCTGTTTTTT. Translation gives CASRWGLPGELFF.